This TCR beta chain appears in the sequencing data of a study of blood T cell repertoires in COVID-19. Study overall: In each case, the material was cDNA or gDNA derived from T cells, B-cell-depleted T cells, or PBMCs.

Germline V gives CDR1 MNHNS, CDR2 SASEGT. V was shortened by 4 bases and J by 5 bases, with 20 bases between the two germline ends. The CDR3 is 16 amino acids. Sequencing used immunoSEQ multiplex PCR; TCRdb keeps in-frame clones, though not all of them. The sample records roughly 190,000 clones, around 79% being singletons. Sequenced input: peripheral blood. The sequence came from a woman aged 50 to 60 with acute or convalescent COVID-19. The gene calls are TRBV6-1 and TRBJ2-5; the D gene is possibly TRBD2 (5 bases). The CDR3 loop reads CASSGITGVPGETQYF. The CDR3 DNA reads as TGTGCCAGCAGTGGGATAACTGGGGTGCCGGGGGAGACCCAGTACTTC.